The 30 T cell receptor beta chains in this list originate from one sample, sequenced in a study of regulatory T cells in long-lasting Graves disease. For TCR beta, libraries came from iRepertoire HTBI primers and Arm-PCR of CDR3 regions. TCRdb reanalysed the multiplex PCR reads using MiXCR and keeps one entry per CDR3 protein. This sample carries approximately 540,000 distinct CDR3 sequences, about 11% of them seen once, and the ten largest clones take almost 9%. Time point given: newly diagnosed GD, antithyroid drugs for less than 3 months. The TCR library used RNA extracted from PBMCs. In addition, the sample was reused for a study of T cells in Graves' hyperthyroidism and ophthalmopathy.

The sample was peripheral blood mononuclear cells (PBMCs), taken at new diagnosis, from a patient treated with antithyroid drugs. The receptors shown here come from a woman in her twenties or thirties with Graves disease.

The chain is built from TRBV19 and TRBJ2-7, with D perhaps matching TRBD2 (6 bases). With 4 bases removed from V and 3 bases from J, the gap between germline ends came to 16 bases. Germline values: CDR1 LNHDA, CDR2 SQIVND (reference sequence). The CDR3 length is 15 residues. The CDR3, as DNA: TGTGCCAGTAGTAAAGCGGGTCACCCGGGCTACGAGCAGTACTTC. Amino acids: CASSKAGHPGYEQYF.

This clonotype was counted at least ten times. The chain carries TRBV30 and TRBJ2-3; 7 bases fit TRBD2. The germline V gene has CDR1 GTSNPN and CDR2 SVGIG (reference sequence). CDR3 length equals 16 residues. The J segment lost 1 base and the V segment lost 1 base, leaving 8 bases of the junction unmatched. CDR3 residues: CAWSAQLATRTDTQYF. As DNA, the CDR3 is TGTGCCTGGAGTGCTCAACTAGCGACCCGCACAGATACGCAGTATTTT.

This clonotype came up many times. The V gene is TRBV18, the J gene TRBJ2-3; TRBD2 agrees at 14 bases. With 6 bases clipped from V and 2 bases from J, the junction kept 10 bases outside the gene matches. Germline assignment: CDR1 KGHSH and CDR2 LQKENI. The CDR3 extends over 18 amino acids. In DNA form, the CDR3 reads TGTGCCAGCTCGCCCGGGACTAGCGGGAGCCGAATCACAGATACGCAGTATTTT. Its protein product is CASSPGTSGSRITDTQYF.

There are many counts of this clonotype. The V call is TRBV20-1, the J call TRBJ2-3; the match to TRBD2 covers 7 bases. Germline lookup yields CDR1 DFQATT and CDR2 SNEGSKA (reference sequence). CDR3 length equals 16 residues. Trimming at V came to 0 bases and at J to 6 bases, leaving 12 bases not matched to a gene. CDR3 in amino acids: CSARDPPGREFDTQYF. CDR3 nucleotide sequence: TGCAGTGCTAGAGACCCCCCGGGGCGGGAGTTCGATACGCAGTATTTT.

In this sample, this clonotype turned up many times. V usage is TRBV5-8 and J usage is TRBJ1-1; 8 bases match TRBD1. This CDR3 spans 14 amino acids. Per the germline V gene, CDR1 is SGHTS and CDR2 is YDEGEE. V was pared by 7 bases and J by 5 bases, with 10 bases of the junction left unmatched. The CDR3 DNA follows: TGTGCCAGCCCGCGCCGACAGGGGAGGACTGAAGCTTTCTTT. This sequence encodes CASPRRQGRTEAFF.

The gene calls are TRBV6-1 and TRBJ2-7; 7 bases are shared with TRBD1. The CDR3 covers 14 residues. Germline lookup yields CDR1 MNHNS and CDR2 SASEGT. With 6 bases clipped from V and 3 bases from J, the junction kept 8 bases outside the gene matches. The CDR3, as DNA: TGTGCCAGCAGACCACGACAGGGTTTCTACGAGCAGTACTTC. Translation: CASRPRQGFYEQYF.

This clonotype appeared many times. The chain joins TRBV4-3 to TRBJ1-5; D not resolved. Trimming pared 3 bases from V and 4 bases from J, leaving 7 bases between. Germline-derived CDR1 and CDR2 are LGHNA and YSLEER. CDR3 size: 13 residues. Here the CDR3 DNA reads TGCGCCAGCAGCCATACACCGAATCAGCCCCAGCATTTT. Its protein product is CASSHTPNQPQHF.

This clonotype was seen repeatedly, ten times or more. The chain is built from TRBV6-1 and TRBJ2-2, with D possibly TRBD2 on 5 matching bases. V was cut by 6 bases and J by 4 bases, with 15 bases left in between. CDR3 size: 15 residues. Germline CDR1 reads MNHNS; CDR2 reads SASEGT. CDR3 nucleotides: TGTGCCAGCAGCCTGATCGAGGGCCCCACCGGGGAGCTGTTTTTT. Translation gives CASSLIEGPTGELFF.

This clonotype was seen once. CDR3 residues: CASSEDRGYTIYF. The CDR3 DNA sequence: TGTGCCAGCAGTGAAGACAGGGGGTACACCATATATTTT. V and J are TRBV6-2 or TRBV6-3 and TRBJ1-3; 9 bases map to TRBD1. The CDR3 has 13 residues. The germline CDR1 and CDR2 sequences are MNHEY and SVGEGT. The J segment lost 8 bases and the V segment lost 5 bases, leaving 4 bases of the junction unmatched.

This clonotype showed up many times. The J gene is TRBJ1-6, the V gene TRBV12-3 or TRBV12-4; no clear D. The V end lost 3 bases, the J end lost 10 bases, and 10 bases lay between the germline ends. CDR3 length: 13 amino acids. The CDR3 is CASSFSTLSPLHF. The DNA of the CDR3 is TGTGCCAGCAGTTTTAGTACTTTGTCACCCCTCCACTTT.

This clonotype was counted many times. The chain employs TRBV11-2 and TRBJ2-2; maybe TRBD2 (5 bases). Germline CDR1 and CDR2: SGHAT and FQNNGV. The length of the CDR3 is 14 residues. Trimming took off 1 base at V and 6 bases at J, with 9 bases between the two ends. The CDR3 DNA reads as TGTGCCAGCAGCTTAGTGAGAGGGTCCGGGGAGCTGTTTTTT. Encoded protein: CASSLVRGSGELFF.

This clonotype was counted only a few times. This chain links TRBV5-1 with TRBJ1-1, with TRBD1 as a possible D gene (5 bases). CDR3 size: 14 residues. Germline-derived CDR1 and CDR2 are SGHRS and YFSETQ. Trimming stripped 0 bases from V and 4 bases from J, with 10 bases between. The CDR3 region is CASSLEGLITEAFF. CDR3 nucleotides: TGCGCCAGCAGCTTGGAGGGACTTATCACTGAAGCTTTCTTT.

The chain combines TRBV6-2 or TRBV6-3 with TRBJ2-4; TRBD1 might be the D (6 bases). Trimming stripped 6 bases from V and 6 bases from J, with 12 bases between. The germline gives CDR1 MNHEY, CDR2 SVGEGT. The CDR3 covers 13 residues. The DNA for the CDR3 is TGTGCCAGCAGGGGACCGGACAGAAACATTCAGTACTTC. Protein sequence: CASRGPDRNIQYF.

The rearrangement joins TRBV24-1 to TRBJ2-2; possible D gene TRBD1, 5 bases. The CDR3 is made up of 15 amino acids. The germline gives CDR1 KGHDR, CDR2 SFDVKD. The ends were cut back, 3 bases at V and 4 bases at J, with 11 bases in the middle. CDR3 residues: CATSDGAAPTGELFF. The CDR3 DNA sequence: TGTGCCACCAGTGATGGGGCAGCTCCCACCGGGGAGCTGTTTTTT.

A few counts support this clonotype. This chain links TRBV30 with TRBJ1-6; TRBD1 is a possible D gene (6 bases). Trimming removed 4 bases at V and 3 bases at J, with 19 bases between. Looked up from germline, CDR1 is GTSNPN and CDR2 is SVGIG (reference sequence). This CDR3 is built from 17 residues. CDR3 loop: CAWKKMTGLLYNSPLHF. The CDR3 DNA is TGTGCCTGGAAGAAGATGACAGGTCTGCTCTATAATTCACCCCTCCACTTT.

V gene TRBV29-1 combines with J gene TRBJ1-1, with unresolved D. This CDR3 has 11 residues. Trimming cost V 4 bases and J 4 bases, with 7 bases left between them. Germline CDR1 and CDR2: SQVTM and ANQGSEA. The CDR3 coding sequence is TGCAGCGTTGGGCGAGTCACTGAAGCTTTCTTT. Its protein product is CSVGRVTEAFF.

This clonotype has ten or more counts. V gene TRBV6-5 combines with J gene TRBJ2-7; TRBD2 matches 7 bases. Losses at the gene ends were 2 bases for V and 3 bases for J; bases not matched to a gene: 10. Germline CDR1 reads MNHEY; CDR2 reads SVGAGI. This CDR3 contains 16 residues. CDR3 DNA sequence: TGTGCCAGCAGTTACACCTTTCCGGGACTACACTACGAGCAGTACTTC. Translated: CASSYTFPGLHYEQYF.

The chain uses TRBV11-3 and TRBJ2-3, with D possibly matching TRBD2 (6 bases). The germline V gene has CDR1 SGHNT and CDR2 YENEEA. CDR3 length equals 17 residues. V dropped 6 bases and J dropped 0 bases, with 19 bases sitting between them. This CDR3 is CASSPRVSGGSTDTQYF. CDR3 nucleotides: TGTGCCAGCAGTCCTCGGGTTAGCGGAGGTAGCACAGATACGCAGTATTTT.

This clonotype was observed at least ten times. The chain combines TRBV13 with TRBJ1-2, with D maybe TRBD1 (5 bases). The germline gives CDR1 PRHDT, CDR2 FYEKMQ (reference sequence). Trimming removed 3 bases at V and 3 bases at J, with 17 bases between. This CDR3 spans 16 amino acids. In DNA form, the CDR3 reads TGTGCCAGCAGCTTTGCCGCCGGGGCCCAGGACTATGGCTACACCTTC. Translation: CASSFAAGAQDYGYTF.

The chain has TRBV20-1 and TRBJ2-2, with D unclear. V dropped 1 base and J dropped 3 bases, with 15 bases sitting between them. CDR1 and CDR2 (germline): DFQATT, SNEGSKA (reference sequence). This CDR3 is 16 amino acids long. CDR3 coding DNA: TGCAGTGCTAGAGGGGTTAGAGGATTCGACACCGGGGAGCTGTTTTTT. As protein: CSARGVRGFDTGELFF.

This clonotype turned up a few times. The J gene is TRBJ2-5, the V gene TRBV5-1, with TRBD1 matching 7 bases. CDR1 is SGHRS, CDR2 YFSETQ, per germline. This CDR3 region has 14 residues. V shed 4 bases and J 3 bases; nucleotides not matched to a gene: 6. CDR3 amino acids: CASSQQGMEETQYF. The CDR3 DNA is TGCGCCAGCAGCCAACAGGGGATGGAAGAGACCCAGTACTTC.

On this clonotype: The junction departs from germline at one end; a sequencing error may be responsible. The CDR3 loop reads CASGEFGLWWETQYF. Here the CDR3 DNA reads TGTGCCAGCGGTGAATTTGGATTATGGTGGGAGACCCAGTACTTC. The chain links TRBV25-1 to TRBJ2-5; no reliable D call. The CDR3 loop spans 15 amino acids. The V gene's germline CDR1 is MGHDK and CDR2 SYGVNS.

This clonotype was observed at least ten times. This sequence joins TRBV12-3 or TRBV12-4 and TRBJ1-1; no definite D call. The CDR3 is made up of 13 amino acids. The V gene lost 2 bases and the J gene lost 7 bases, with 11 bases spanning the gap. Here the CDR3 reads CASSLTAKGEAFF. The DNA for the CDR3 is TGTGCCAGCAGTTTAACGGCAAAGGGTGAAGCTTTCTTT.

This clonotype was recorded at least ten times. This chain uses TRBV30 with TRBJ2-2; TRBD2 might be the D (5 bases). The length of the CDR3 is 13 residues. V was shortened by 2 bases and J by 4 bases, with 8 bases between the two germline ends. CDR1 GTSNPN and CDR2 SVGIG come from the germline V gene (reference sequence). The DNA for the CDR3 is TGTGCCTGGAGTCTTGCGGGCACCGGGGAGCTGTTTTTT. Encoded protein: CAWSLAGTGELFF. The full variable domain, with the rest looked up from reference TRBV30 and TRBJ2-2, is SQTIHQWPATLVQPVGSPLSLECTVEGTSNPNLYWYRQAAGRGLQLLFYSVGIGQISSEVPQNLSASRPQDRQFILSSKKLLLSDSGFYLCAWSLAGTGELFFGEGSRLTVL.

The rearrangement links TRBV12-3 or TRBV12-4 to TRBJ1-6; D gene ambiguous. CDR3 length: 15 amino acids. V was cut by 6 bases and J by 7 bases, with 16 bases left in between. Here the CDR3 DNA reads TGTGCCAGCAGGTTGACTAGCAGTGGGAATTCACCCCTCCACTTT. It encodes CASRLTSSGNSPLHF.

The sample holds many counts of this clonotype. This chain joins TRBV11-1 and TRBJ2-5, with TRBD2 as a possible D gene (6 bases). The CDR3 is 14 amino acids. V lost 5 bases, J lost 3 bases, and 13 bases lay in between. Germline CDR1 SGHAT, CDR2 FQDESV (reference sequence). The DNA of the CDR3 is TGTGCCAGCAGCCCGAACGGCGGGAAAGAGACCCAGTACTTC. Its protein is CASSPNGGKETQYF.

V is TRBV29-1 and J is TRBJ2-4; D is ambiguous. V lost 5 bases and J 2 bases, leaving 7 bases between the germline ends. From germline, CDR1 is SQVTM and CDR2 ANQGSEA. The CDR3 runs to 12 residues. The CDR3 loop reads CSVYNPKNIQYF. DNA for the CDR3: TGCAGCGTTTACAACCCCAAAAACATTCAGTACTTC.

This clonotype occurred a few times. The chain uses TRBV27 and TRBJ2-5; TRBD2 aligns across 12 bases. The V gene end was trimmed by 9 bases and the J gene end by 4 bases; junction bases not matched to a gene: 21. The V gene's germline CDR1 is MNHEY and CDR2 SMNVEV (reference sequence). The CDR3 runs to 19 residues. The CDR3 sequence is CARTPSGRAALGLGETQYF. The CDR3 DNA reads as TGTGCCAGGACTCCTAGCGGGAGGGCCGCCCTAGGACTCGGAGAGACCCAGTACTTC.

This clonotype showed up just a few times. The CDR3 DNA reads TGCAGTGCATTCCCTAGCGGGAGGTCCCCGTACCAAGAGACCCAGTACTTC. It translates to CSAFPSGRSPYQETQYF. The chain uses TRBV20-1 and TRBJ2-5; 11 bases match TRBD2. The CDR3 is made up of 17 amino acids. J was trimmed by 0 bases and V by 6 bases; bases with no gene match: 12. CDR1 is DFQATT and CDR2 is SNEGSKA in the germline V gene (reference sequence).

This clonotype was seen repeatedly, ten times or more. The CDR3, as DNA: TGTGCCACCTCCATCGGAGGGCCAGATACGCAGTATTTT. It translates to CATSIGGPDTQYF. The chain employs TRBV12-3 or TRBV12-4 and TRBJ2-3, with D maybe TRBD2 (6 bases). The CDR3 length is 13 residues. V shed 10 bases and J shed 4 bases, with 15 bases lying between them.